These 18 T cell receptor beta chains were all obtained from the same sample, sequenced in a study of identical twins. Each CDR3 protein is one row after TCRdb ran MiXCR on the 5' RACE reads. The data hold roughly 710,000 distinct CDR3 sequences, with around 6% observed a single time. The specimen was naive T cells sorted from blood. Receptors originate from a man aged 18-30 years in good health.

This clonotype was recorded many times. J is TRBJ2-2 and V is TRBV6-5; 8 nucleotides align to TRBD1. The CDR3 runs to 18 residues. The germline V gene encodes CDR1 MNHEY and CDR2 SVGAGI. Unmatched junction bases numbered 20, after V lost 4 bases and J lost 10 bases. The CDR3 bases are TGTGCCAGCAGTTTCATGGACAGGGCGGATGGCTTTATCGAGGAGCTGTTTTTT. Amino acids: CASSFMDRADGFIEELFF.

This clonotype was detected a few times. The rearrangement joins TRBV5-1 to TRBJ2-1; D is unresolved. The CDR3 consists of 13 residues. Looked up from germline, CDR1 is SGHRS and CDR2 is YFSETQ. Between the trimmed V and J ends, which lost 1 base and 8 bases, there was a span of 10 bases. In nucleotides, the CDR3 is TGCGCCAGCAGCTTGAGGTTAGGCGATGAGCAGTTCTTC. Translation: CASSLRLGDEQFF. Combining the CDR3 with reference TRBV5-1 and TRBJ2-1 gives the whole variable domain KAGVTQTPRYLIKTRGQQVTLSCSPISGHRSVSWYQQTPGQGLQFLFEYFSETQRNKGNFPGRFSGRQFSNSRSEMNVSTLELGDSALYLCASSLRLGDEQFFGPGTRLTVL.

The sample holds many counts of this clonotype. This rearrangement joins TRBV10-1 to TRBJ2-1; TRBD2 agrees at 7 bases. V lost 5 bases, J lost 9 bases, and 16 bases stayed unmatched. CDR1 and CDR2 from the germline V gene are WNHNN and SYGVQD (reference sequence). The CDR3 totals 16 residues. CDR3 in DNA: TGCGCCAGCAGTCCCCGAGCGGGACCCCAATTTCGTGAGCAGTTCTTC. Translated: CASSPRAGPQFREQFF.

This clonotype has ten or more counts. This chain connects TRBV7-9 to TRBJ2-7, with TRBD1 matching 10 bases. Germline V gives CDR1 SEHNR, CDR2 FQNEAQ (reference sequence). The CDR3 length is 15 residues. Losses at the gene ends were 2 bases for V and 7 bases for J; bases not matched to a gene: 8. CDR3 nucleotides: TGTGCCAGCAGCTTAACTCTCGGGACAGGGGAAGAGCAGTACGTC. Its translation is CASSLTLGTGEEQYV.

This clonotype was detected many times. This sequence joins TRBV12-3 or TRBV12-4 and TRBJ2-3; D not resolved. V gave up 5 bases and J gave up 2 bases, with 11 bases separating them. The CDR3 has 14 amino acids. CDR3 in DNA: TGTGCCAGCAGTACAGACCCATCCACAGATACGCAGTATTTT. This encodes CASSTDPSTDTQYF.

The table lists this clonotype with a few counts. The rearrangement joins TRBV12-3 or TRBV12-4 to TRBJ2-3; 7 nucleotides align to TRBD2. J lost 8 bases, V lost 6 bases, and 5 bases had no gene match. The CDR3 is made up of 12 amino acids. In DNA, the CDR3 is TGTGCCAGCAGGGGGGGGATCACTACGCAGTATTTT. Its protein product is CASRGGITTQYF.

This clonotype was detected only a few times. The chain couples TRBV24-1 to TRBJ2-1; 11 bases fit TRBD2. Germline V gives CDR1 KGHDR, CDR2 SFDVKD. This CDR3 has 17 residues. V gave up 4 bases and J gave up 12 bases; unmatched junction bases: 16. Written as DNA, the CDR3 is TGTGCCACCAGTGAGGACGGGACTAGCGGCTATAAACAATGGCAGTTCTTC. It is translated as CATSEDGTSGYKQWQFF.

The V call is TRBV19, the J call TRBJ2-1; 7 bases agree with TRBD2. This CDR3 is built from 15 residues. Germline CDR1 LNHDA, CDR2 SQIVND (reference sequence). The J segment lost 10 bases and the V segment lost 3 bases, leaving 12 bases of the junction unmatched. CDR3 in DNA: TGTGCCAGTAGTATGGTCGGTGCGGGAGTGTCAGAGCAGTTCTTC. Translated, it gives CASSMVGAGVSEQFF.

This clonotype has a count of ten or more. The chain's CDR3 is CASSPTSLAYGNEQFF. CDR3 coding DNA: TGTGCCAGCAGTCCAACTTCCCTAGCTTACGGCAATGAGCAGTTCTTC. This chain uses TRBV12-3 or TRBV12-4 with TRBJ2-1; weak D call: TRBD2 (5 bases). V lost 5 bases and J lost 6, with 20 bases in between. This CDR3 is built from 16 residues.

Only a few counts were recorded for this clonotype. The chain uses TRBV11-3 and TRBJ2-2, with TRBD1 matching over 10 bases. Unmatched junction bases numbered 5, after V lost 4 bases and J lost 6 bases. The V gene's germline CDR1 is SGHNT and CDR2 YENEEA. The CDR3 covers 15 residues. DNA for the CDR3: TGTGCCAGCAGCTCCCGGGACAGGGGTGCCGGGGAGCTGTTTTTT. Its translation: CASSSRDRGAGELFF.

This clonotype was recorded many times. Written as DNA, the CDR3 is TGTGCCAGCAGTCAGGGGTGGGCAGATACGCAGTATTTT. Translating it yields CASSQGWADTQYF. The genes are TRBV12-3 or TRBV12-4 and TRBJ2-3, with D maybe TRBD1 (6 bases). V shed 5 bases and J shed 4 bases, with 10 bases lying between them. The CDR3 consists of 13 residues.

Many counts were recorded for this clonotype. This chain joins TRBV14 and TRBJ2-1; possible D gene TRBD1, 5 bases. In germline, CDR1 is SGHDN, CDR2 FVKESK. The CDR3 runs to 13 residues. Trimming removed 4 bases from V and 9 bases from J, with 13 bases in between. In nucleotides, the CDR3 is TGTGCCAGCAGCCTAGCTAGGGGCGGTGAGCAGTTCTTC. Encoded protein: CASSLARGGEQFF.

In its sample, this clonotype was seen many times. This chain uses TRBV6-5 with TRBJ2-1; D uncertain. CDR3 length equals 17 residues. Trimming removed 0 bases at V and 8 bases at J, with 20 bases between. Germline-derived CDR1 and CDR2 are MNHEY and SVGAGI. The CDR3 is CASSYSMRSARVDEQFF. The CDR3 coding sequence is TGTGCCAGCAGTTACTCGATGCGGTCAGCAAGAGTCGATGAGCAGTTCTTC.

The chain couples TRBV12-5 to TRBJ1-5; D unresolved. Deletions cut 3 bases from V and 0 bases from J, with 15 bases between. Germline CDR1 is LGHNT and CDR2 is FRNRAP. The CDR3 is 17 residues long. This CDR3 is CASGFQLDGNSNQPQHF. The CDR3 DNA reads as TGTGCTAGTGGTTTCCAATTAGACGGGAATAGCAATCAGCCCCAGCATTTT.

This clonotype showed up just a few times. The chain joins TRBV28 to TRBJ1-2; 8 nucleotides agree with TRBD1. The germline gives CDR1 MDHEN, CDR2 SYDVKM. The V gene end was trimmed by 9 bases and the J gene end by 8 bases; junction bases not matched to a gene: 8. CDR3 length: 12 amino acids. The CDR3 DNA reads as TGTGCCAGTTTTGGACAGGGTCGCGGCTACACCTTC. Translated: CASFGQGRGYTF.

The V call is TRBV10-3, the J call TRBJ2-1, with unresolved D. The length of the CDR3 is 11 residues. In germline, CDR1 is ENHRY, CDR2 SYGVKD. V lost 4 bases to trimming and J lost 9 bases, with 7 bases between them. The CDR3 sequence: CAISALSEQFF. For the CDR3, the DNA is TGTGCCATCAGTGCGCTAAGTGAGCAGTTCTTC.

The chain joins TRBV27 to TRBJ1-6; D perhaps matches TRBD1 (5 bases). The germline V gene has CDR1 MNHEY and CDR2 SMNVEV (reference sequence). The CDR3 contains 11 residues. Trimming shortened V by 7 bases and J by 10 bases, and 8 bases separated the two germline ends. The CDR3 region has the DNA TGTGCCAGCATGGGACGATCACCCCTCCACTTT. Residues: CASMGRSPLHF.

This clonotype was picked up a small number of times. The CDR3 spells CASTQLPGRGNEQFF. CDR3 nucleotide sequence: TGTGCCAGCACCCAATTACCCGGTAGGGGCAATGAGCAGTTCTTC. This rearrangement joins TRBV6-1 to TRBJ2-1; D perhaps matches TRBD1 (5 bases). This CDR3 has 15 amino acids. Germline CDR1 reads MNHNS; CDR2 reads SASEGT. The V end was cut by 7 bases, the J end by 6 bases, with 19 bases between.